These T cell receptor beta chains were read from a single sample in a study of cytomegalovirus exposure and HLA in healthy donors. Sequenced by immunoSEQ multiplex PCR; TCRdb stores in-frame clones only, minus some. The data contain roughly 150,000 clones, approximately 88% of them seen just once; the ten biggest clones take up about 9.4%. Material for sequencing was PBMCs. These receptors all stem from a man aged 25 to 40 in good health and CMV-seropositive. The CDR3 runs from the conserved cysteine through the conserved F or W. A D gene is named only where the DNA matches it firmly. Clone size appears in some rows only: once, few, many, or a class for an expanded clone.

CDR3: CASSFSGQGNTGELFF
DNA: TGTGCCAGCAGCTTCTCGGGACAGGGGAACACCGGGGAGCTGTTTTTT
size: .
V: TRBV11-2
length: 16
D: TRBD1
J: TRBJ2-2

CDR3: CSVRTSVTEQYF
DNA: TGCAGCGTTCGGACTAGCGTTACCGAGCAGTACTTC
size: .
V: TRBV29-1
length: 12
D: TRBD2
J: TRBJ2-7

CDR3: CASRLRETRGEQYF
DNA: TGTGCCAGCAGACTCAGGGAAACCCGGGGGGAGCAGTACTTC
size: few
V: TRBV28
length: 14
D: .
J: TRBJ2-7

CDR3: CASSLEGYLYEQYF
DNA: TGTGCCAGCAGCTTAGAGGGGTATCTCTACGAGCAGTACTTC
size: .
V: TRBV7-9
length: 14
D: .
J: TRBJ2-7

CDR3: CASSRLAGAHYEQYF
DNA: TGTGCCAGCAGCCGACTAGCGGGAGCCCACTACGAGCAGTACTTC
size: .
V: TRBV7-9
length: 15
D: TRBD2
J: TRBJ2-7

CDR3: CASSFFGANVLTF
DNA: TGTGCCAGCAGCTTCTTTGGGGCCAACGTCCTGACTTTC
size: few
V: TRBV7-2
length: 13
D: .
J: TRBJ2-6

CDR3: CSGQFNKAYTF
DNA: TGCAGCGGACAGTTTAACAAGGCCTACACCTTC
size: .
V: TRBV29-1
length: 11
D: .
J: TRBJ1-2

CDR3: CAYSGGVISSSGNTIYF
DNA: TGTGCATACAGCGGTGGGGTGATATCGAGCTCTGGAAACACCATATATTTT
size: .
V: TRBV2
length: 17
D: .
J: TRBJ1-3

CDR3: CASRGRGMSEAFF
DNA: TGTGCCAGTCGCGGACGGGGGATGTCTGAAGCTTTCTTT
size: .
V: TRBV19
length: 13
D: .
J: TRBJ1-1

CDR3: CASSRGPLRPYGTYEQYF
DNA: TGTGCCAGCAGCAGGGGCCCGTTGAGGCCTTATGGTACCTACGAGCAGTACTTC
size: .
V: TRBV7-3
length: 18
D: .
J: TRBJ2-7

CDR3: CASSLRRGVNYGYTF
DNA: TGTGCCAGCAGCTTGCGGAGGGGAGTGAACTATGGCTACACCTTC
size: .
V: TRBV5-4
length: 15
D: .
J: TRBJ1-2

CDR3: CASSHVSTDTQYF
DNA: TGTGCCAGCAGCCACGTAAGCACAGATACGCAGTATTTT
size: .
V: TRBV14
length: 13
D: .
J: TRBJ2-3

CDR3: CAISEPDPRATEAFF
DNA: TGTGCCATCAGTGAACCAGACCCCAGGGCCACTGAAGCTTTCTTT
size: .
V: TRBV10-3
length: 15
D: .
J: TRBJ1-1

CDR3: CASSLLRGSGGETQYF
DNA: TGTGCCAGCAGCTTACTGCGGGGTAGCGGGGGTGAGACCCAGTACTTC
size: many
V: TRBV7-2
length: 16
D: TRBD2
J: TRBJ2-5

CDR3: CASSGPGLPSDTQYF
DNA: TGTGCCAGCAGTGGCCCCGGACTCCCGTCAGATACGCAGTATTTT
size: .
V: TRBV28
length: 15
D: .
J: TRBJ2-3

CDR3: CASSSYWTEDSNQPQHF
DNA: TGTGCCAGCAGCTCGTACTGGACAGAGGATAGCAATCAGCCCCAGCATTTT
size: few
V: TRBV5-6
length: 17
D: .
J: TRBJ1-5

CDR3: CASSWREVSEQYF
DNA: TGTGCCAGCAGCTGGAGGGAAGTAAGCGAGCAGTACTTC
size: .
V: TRBV14
length: 13
D: .
J: TRBJ2-7

CDR3: CASSLEGRGGTDTQYF
DNA: TGTGCCAGCAGCCTCGAGGGGCGGGGAGGCACAGATACGCAGTATTTT
size: .
V: TRBV7-2
length: 16
D: .
J: TRBJ2-3

CDR3: CAWRHSYGEQFF
DNA: TGTGCCTGGAGACACTCCTACGGGGAGCAGTTCTTC
size: .
V: TRBV30
length: 12
D: .
J: TRBJ2-1

CDR3: CASSYGGPGNTIYF
DNA: TGTGCCAGCAGCTACGGGGGGCCTGGAAACACCATATATTTT
size: .
V: TRBV7-9
length: 14
D: .
J: TRBJ1-3

CDR3: CASRRTGKIEQYF
DNA: TGTGCCAGCAGGCGGACAGGGAAGATCGAGCAGTACTTC
size: .
V: TRBV6-6
length: 13
D: TRBD1
J: TRBJ2-7

CDR3: CACGTGTGYEQYF
DNA: TGTGCCTGTGGGACCGGGACAGGGTACGAGCAGTACTTC
size: .
V: TRBV30
length: 13
D: TRBD1
J: TRBJ2-7

CDR3: CASSKGVPSSYNEQFF
DNA: TGTGCCAGCAGTAAGGGGGTCCCAAGCTCCTACAATGAGCAGTTCTTC
size: .
V: TRBV27
length: 16
D: .
J: TRBJ2-1

CDR3: CASSVALLAGTDTQYF
DNA: TGTGCCAGCAGCGTAGCTCTACTAGCGGGAACAGATACGCAGTATTTT
size: .
V: TRBV9
length: 16
D: TRBD2
J: TRBJ2-3

CDR3: CASSPFGVRNEQYF
DNA: TGTGCCAGCAGCCCCTTCGGAGTTCGCAACGAGCAGTACTTC
size: .
V: TRBV14
length: 14
D: .
J: TRBJ2-7

CDR3: CAWSVGEETQYF
DNA: TGTGCCTGGAGTGTGGGCGAAGAGACCCAGTACTTC
size: .
V: TRBV30
length: 12
D: .
J: TRBJ2-5

CDR3: CASSGTSGGETQYF
DNA: TGTGCCAGTAGCGGGACTAGCGGAGGGGAGACCCAGTACTTC
size: .
V: TRBV19
length: 14
D: TRBD2
J: TRBJ2-5

CDR3: CASSPGTGGAGYGYTF
DNA: TGCGCCAGCAGCCCTGGAACAGGGGGCGCAGGCTATGGCTACACCTTC
size: .
V: TRBV4-1
length: 16
D: TRBD1
J: TRBJ1-2

CDR3: CASRRGPQGVTEAFF
DNA: TGTGCCAGCAGACGAGGGCCCCAGGGGGTCACTGAAGCTTTCTTT
size: .
V: TRBV27
length: 15
D: TRBD1
J: TRBJ1-1

CDR3: CASSYSSGPNEKLFF
DNA: TGTGCCAGCAGTTACTCTTCAGGTCCTAATGAAAAACTGTTTTTT
size: .
V: TRBV6-6
length: 15
D: .
J: TRBJ1-4

CDR3: CASSRTGGIAYEQYF
DNA: TGTGCCAGCAGCCGAACAGGGGGCATCGCCTACGAGCAGTACTTC
size: .
V: TRBV7-6
length: 15
D: TRBD1
J: TRBJ2-7

CDR3: CASSQENTGGNYGYTF
DNA: TGCGCCAGCAGCCAGGAAAATACAGGGGGTAACTATGGCTACACCTTC
size: .
V: TRBV4-1
length: 16
D: TRBD1
J: TRBJ1-2

CDR3: CASSLSGTNNEQFF
DNA: TGTGCCAGTAGCCTTAGCGGGACCAACAATGAGCAGTTCTTC
size: .
V: TRBV19
length: 14
D: TRBD2
J: TRBJ2-1